The rows below give T cell receptor beta chains drawn from one sample of a study of T cell repertoires in cytomegalovirus infection. MiXCR, run by TCRdb on the reads, gives a single entry per CDR3 protein. The sample lists 290,000 or so distinct CDR3 sequences; approximately 8.9% were seen once. Sample: PBMCs. These TCRs come from a human donor in good health (CMV status not recorded). Some clones in this sample may be carry-over from other donors' samples. Both conserved end residues are part of each CDR3. The order of the fields is J gene, V gene, CDR3 protein.

>TRBJ2-7|TRBV20-1
CSAWTGEVYEQYF
>TRBJ1-4|TRBV27
CASSSWGGEKLFF
>TRBJ1-4|TRBV2
CASNPEANEKLFF
>TRBJ2-7|TRBV7-2
CASSFGLGSYEQYF
>TRBJ2-7|TRBV20-1
CSARGIAGGYEQYF
>TRBJ2-5|TRBV6-2/TRBV6-3
CASRWTGQETQYF
>TRBJ1-5|TRBV18
CASSPSYYSNQPQHF
>TRBJ1-1|TRBV28
CASSLGFEAFF
>TRBJ2-6|TRBV7-8
CASSTWAGRDKTGANVLTF
>TRBJ2-2|TRBV7-8
CASSLKRIDSSHRPTGTGELFF
>TRBJ2-6|TRBV5-1
CASSLEGSLFSGANVLTF
>TRBJ1-5|TRBV29-1
CSVGRGSNQPQHF
>TRBJ1-2|TRBV20-1
CSASRGDWGYTF
>TRBJ2-3|TRBV6-4
CASSDESGGTDTQYF
>TRBJ2-6|TRBV19
CASRRGTGGHSGANVLTF
>TRBJ2-5|TRBV5-1
CASSTGQMETQYF
>TRBJ1-1|TRBV7-9
CASAVGENTEAFF
>TRBJ1-1|TRBV5-1
CASSLDGTANTEAFF
>TRBJ1-5|TRBV7-9
CASSLIGGGEPQHF
>TRBJ1-1|TRBV20-1
CSARRTVEAFF
>TRBJ2-1|TRBV7-9
CASSPNIYNEQFF
>TRBJ2-1|TRBV10-3
CAITGLNEQFF
>TRBJ2-5|TRBV4-2
CASSQGESGGQETQYF
>TRBJ2-1|TRBV12-3/TRBV12-4
CASSPSSGTSSYNEQFF
>TRBJ2-1|TRBV18
CASSPRTRLFF
>TRBJ2-5|TRBV28
CASSSRQAQYF
>TRBJ1-1|TRBV7-9
CASSLVQGTGGTEAFF
>TRBJ2-1|TRBV7-6
CASSLGTGSSYNEQFF